The 13 T cell receptor beta chains below all came from one sample that was sequenced in a study of CD8 T cells in Susac syndrome (dated 2019 in TCRdb). The library was generated by the immunoSEQ multiplex PCR assay. RNA was extracted using the RNeasy kit, and roughly 0.5 to 1 ug of the RNA was reverse transcribed with random hexamers. In TCRdb, the public reads were trimmed at Q25 with fastp and aligned with MiXCR, with productive beta chains retained. Each CDR3 protein appears once, grouped with its most common genes and DNA. The sample records 150,000 to 200,000 distinct CDR3 sequences, 90% to 96% of which are singletons. The biggest ten clones account for around 0.093% of the sample. Sequences were obtained from CD4+ T cells from PBMCs. The source is a human donor with multiple sclerosis.

The chain joins TRBV5-4 to TRBJ1-1; the D gene is possibly TRBD1 (5 bases). There are 13 residues in the CDR3. Germline-derived CDR1 and CDR2 are SGHNT and YYREEE (reference sequence). V was cut by 3 bases and J by 6 bases, with 12 bases left in between. This CDR3 reads CASSSPQGPEAFF. CDR3 DNA sequence: TGTGCCAGCAGCTCCCCTCAGGGACCTGAAGCTTTCTTT.

CDR3 in amino acids: CASSPRTVTSETQYF. CDR3 sequence (DNA): TGTGCCAGCTCACCTCGGACAGTAACTTCGGAGACCCAGTACTTC. The V gene is TRBV18, the J gene TRBJ2-5; the D gene is possibly TRBD1 (6 bases). V was clipped by 3 bases and J by 5 bases, with 16 bases between them. The CDR3 has 15 amino acids. CDR1 is KGHSH, CDR2 LQKENI, per germline.

In this sample, this clonotype turned up once. The chain is built from TRBV30 and TRBJ2-2; a possible D gene is TRBD2 (5 bases). V was shortened by 4 bases and J by 4 bases, with 10 bases between the two germline ends. This CDR3 is built from 13 residues. The germline V gene has CDR1 GTSNPN and CDR2 SVGIG (reference sequence). The CDR3 DNA sequence: TGTGCCTGGATTCCGGGAATCACCGGGGAGCTGTTTTTT. It translates to CAWIPGITGELFF.

The CDR3 region is CATKSPSGDGYTF. The CDR3 region has the DNA TGTGCCACCAAATCCCCGTCAGGGGATGGCTACACCTTC. The V and J genes are TRBV24-1 and TRBJ1-2; the D gene is possibly TRBD1 (6 bases). In germline, CDR1 is KGHDR, CDR2 SFDVKD. CDR3 length: 13 amino acids. Trimming stripped 8 bases from V and 6 bases from J, with 15 bases between.

The CDR3: CSAGESSYEQYF. The CDR3 DNA is TGCAGCGCGGGTGAGAGCTCCTACGAGCAGTACTTC. The chain joins TRBV29-1 to TRBJ2-7; D not resolved. The CDR3 contains 12 residues. CDR1 is SQVTM, CDR2 ANQGSEA, per germline. Between the trimmed V and J ends, which lost 7 bases and 0 bases, there was a span of 10 bases.

The table lists this clonotype with a count of one. The chain recombines TRBV29-1 with TRBJ2-5; no clear D. CDR1 is SQVTM and CDR2 is ANQGSEA in the germline V gene. V was cut by 0 bases and J by 7 bases, with 6 bases left in between. This CDR3 spans 11 amino acids. The CDR3 sequence is CSVEDLGTQYF. The CDR3, as DNA: TGCAGCGTTGAAGATCTAGGGACCCAGTACTTC.

The chain employs TRBV7-2 and TRBJ1-1, with 8 bases matching TRBD1. J lost 5 bases, V lost 5 bases, and 13 bases had no gene match. Germline V gene data show CDR1 as SGHTA and CDR2 as FQGNSA. This CDR3 spans 16 amino acids. The CDR3 nucleotides are TGTGCCAGCAGCACCCGGACAGGGATCGGTTTAACTGAAGCTTTCTTT. Translated: CASSTRTGIGLTEAFF.

The chain links TRBV29-1 to TRBJ2-2; no firm D call. Germline V gene data show CDR1 as SQVTM and CDR2 as ANQGSEA. This CDR3 is 14 amino acids long. V was shortened by 3 bases and J by 4 bases, with 12 bases between the two germline ends. The CDR3 protein is CSVDRVGGTGELFF. The DNA of the CDR3 is TGCAGCGTTGACAGAGTCGGTGGCACCGGGGAGCTGTTTTTT.

The chain employs TRBV6-5 and TRBJ2-5; 9 positions match TRBD2. Trimming cost V 2 bases and J 1 base; bases outside gene matches: 2. Germline loops: CDR1 MNHEY, CDR2 SVGAGI. CDR3 length equals 15 residues. Here the CDR3 DNA reads TGTGCCAGCAGTTACGCGGGGGGGCCCCAAGAGACCCAGTACTTC. Translating gives CASSYAGGPQETQYF.

The rearrangement links TRBV7-3 to TRBJ2-3, with D perhaps assigned TRBD1 or TRBD2 (5 bases each). CDR3 length equals 14 residues. V lost 5 bases and J 5 bases, leaving 14 bases between the germline ends. CDR1 SGHTA and CDR2 FQGTGA come from the germline V gene. The CDR3 is CASSPDSQGDTQYF. CDR3 DNA sequence: TGTGCCAGCAGCCCGGACTCCCAGGGAGATACGCAGTATTTT. The complete variable domain, with remaining parts taken from reference TRBV7-3 and TRBJ2-3, reads GAGVSQTPSNKVTEKGKYVELRCDPISGHTALYWYRQSLGQGPEFLIYFQGTGAADDSGLPNDRFFAVRPEGSVSTLKIQRTERGDSAVYLCASSPDSQGDTQYFGPGTRLTVL.

This sequence joins TRBV7-2 and TRBJ2-5; TRBD1 matches 10 bases. J was trimmed by 5 bases and V by 6 bases; bases with no gene match: 9. CDR3 length equals 15 residues. From germline, CDR1 is SGHTA and CDR2 FQGNSA. The CDR3 here is CASRPGTGAVETQYF. The DNA of the CDR3 is TGTGCCAGCAGACCCGGGACAGGGGCCGTGGAGACCCAGTACTTC.

The chain links TRBV6-2 or TRBV6-3 to TRBJ1-1; tentative D call: TRBD1 (6 bases). The CDR3 has 14 residues. Germline V gene lookup returns CDR1 MNHEY and CDR2 SVGEGT. The germline V and J ends were trimmed by 5 bases and 3 bases, with 13 bases remaining between them. The CDR3 spells CASSGRGLDTEAFF. In DNA form, the CDR3 reads TGTGCCAGCAGTGGCAGGGGACTAGACACTGAAGCTTTCTTT.

CDR3 nucleotide sequence: TGTGCCAGCAGTTCCTGGGACAGGTCCTACAATGAGCAGTTCTTC. Amino acid sequence: CASSSWDRSYNEQFF. The chain employs TRBV28 and TRBJ2-1; 8 bases are shared with TRBD1. After removal of 4 bases from V and 1 base from J, the junction contained 3 bases not matched to a gene. The CDR3 covers 15 residues. Germline assignment: CDR1 MDHEN and CDR2 SYDVKM.